These 8 T cell receptor beta chains were sequenced from one sample in a study of shared clonotypes between healthy human individuals. CD45RO-negative cells were positively selected for CCR7, leaving out terminally differentiated effector memory CD45RA+ cells. The table came from immunoSEQ multiplex PCR; TCRdb's copy has only in-frame clones and leaves some out. There are about 2.1 million clones in the sample; 93% occur only once, and around 1.7% lies in the top ten. Material: naive CD8+ T cells from PBMCs. The receptors stem from a young man in good health. Some clones in this sample may be carry-over from other donors' samples.

The chain joins TRBV11-2 to TRBJ2-5, with TRBD1 matching over 7 bases. CDR3 length: 15 residues. Trimming took 3 bases from V and 2 from J; bases not matched to a gene: 6. Germline CDR1 reads SGHAT; CDR2 reads FQNNGV. The CDR3 loop reads CASSFGSTGQETQYF. CDR3 nucleotide sequence: TGTGCCAGCAGCTTTGGATCGACAGGGCAAGAGACCCAGTACTTC.

V gene TRBV15 combines with J gene TRBJ2-5; a weak D match, TRBD2 (5 bases). V dropped 0 bases and J dropped 3 bases, with 14 bases sitting between them. The length of the CDR3 is 16 residues. CDR1 and CDR2 from the germline V gene are LNHNV and YYDKDF (reference sequence). CDR3 sequence: CATSRDSRAPKETQYF. DNA for the CDR3: TGTGCCACCAGCAGAGACTCGAGGGCCCCGAAAGAGACCCAGTACTTC.

This chain joins TRBV7-9 and TRBJ2-3, with D possibly called TRBD1 or TRBD2 (5 bases each). The CDR3 length is 14 residues. Germline V gene sequence: CDR1 SEHNR, CDR2 FQNEAQ (reference sequence). Trimming took 4 bases from V and 5 from J, leaving 13 bases between them. For the CDR3, the DNA is TGTGCCAGCAGCTCCCTAGAGGGGAGAGATACGCAGTATTTT. As protein: CASSSLEGRDTQYF.

Turning to this clone: Other DNA sequences in this sample translate to the same CDR3. V gene TRBV29-1 combines with J gene TRBJ2-2; perhaps D is TRBD1 or TRBD2 (6 bases each). Trimming pared 6 bases from V and 6 bases from J, leaving 8 bases between. The CDR3 consists of 11 residues. Germline lookup yields CDR1 SQVTM and CDR2 ANQGSEA. CDR3 coding DNA: TGCAGCGTGAGGGGGGCCGGGGAGCTGTTTTTT. Its translation is CSVRGAGELFF.

Details on this clone: One end of the junction does not line up with germline, which may come from a read error. Other DNA sequences in the sample encode the same CDR3. The rearrangement joins TRBV6-5 to TRBJ1-2; 10 nucleotides agree with TRBD1. Germline-derived CDR1 and CDR2 are MNHEY and SVGAGI. The CDR3 extends over 14 amino acids. The CDR3 DNA reads as TGTGCTAGCAGTTACCGGACAGGGGGCTATGGCTACACCTTC. Amino acids: CASSYRTGGYGYTF.

This chain joins TRBV7-6 and TRBJ2-7; D possibly corresponds to TRBD2 (6 bases). This CDR3 has 13 amino acids. V gave up 5 bases and J gave up 7 bases, with 15 bases separating them. From germline, CDR1 is SGHVS and CDR2 FNYEAQ. The CDR3 DNA is TGTGCCAGCAGCCTTGGGATCCGGGAGGAGCAGTACTTC. It encodes CASSLGIREEQYF. Full variable domain (remainder filled in from reference TRBV7-6 and TRBJ2-7): GAGVSQSPRYKVTKRGQDVALRCDPISGHVSLYWYRQALGQGPEFLTYFNYEAQQDKSGLPNDRFSAERPEGSISTLTIQRTEQRDSAMYRCASSLGIREEQYFGPGTRLTVT.

The chain couples TRBV4-3 to TRBJ2-7; 8 bases are shared with TRBD2. CDR1 and CDR2 (germline): LGHNA, YSLEER. The CDR3 has 15 amino acids. Trimming at V came to 1 base and at J to 6 bases, leaving 8 bases not matched to a gene. The CDR3 reads CASSQVLGRAGEQYF. The CDR3 DNA reads TGCGCCAGCAGCCAAGTTCTCGGGAGGGCCGGCGAGCAGTACTTC.

The V and J genes are TRBV27 and TRBJ2-3; no reliable D call. The length of the CDR3 is 13 residues. Germline V gene sequence: CDR1 MNHEY, CDR2 SMNVEV (reference sequence). The V end lost 5 bases, the J end lost 8 bases, and 14 bases lay between the germline ends. The CDR3 coding sequence is TGTGCCAGCAGTCCCCCCCTAGAAGGTACGCAGTATTTT. Translated, it gives CASSPPLEGTQYF.